The following is a T cell receptor beta chain sequence with its context. Its matching antigen is unknown. Some clones are missing from TCRdb's copy, which holds only in-frame ones; the method was immunoSEQ multiplex PCR. Among over a million clones, roughly 96% were seen once, and the ten largest hold approximately 1.2%. A split of CD4+ cells into CD45RA+ naive and CD45RA-negative memory subsets was performed. Germline loops: CDR1 SEHNR, CDR2 FQNEAQ (reference sequence). The germline V and J ends were trimmed by 3 bases and 0 bases, with 14 bases remaining between them. The CDR3 is 16 residues long. These data are taken from a study of shared clonotypes between healthy human individuals. Whole-study results and caveats: Although depth was large, rarefaction showed that sequencing of the sorted subsets was incomplete.

This TCR was sampled from a man aged 25 to 45 in good health. Sequenced material: naive CD4+ T cells sorted from blood. Noted subset: CD45RA+ positively selected. The genes are TRBV7-9 and TRBJ2-5, with a possible D match to TRBD2 (5 bases). CDR3 sequence: CASSFWGAADQETQYF. The CDR3 coding sequence is TGTGCCAGCAGCTTCTGGGGTGCAGCGGACCAAGAGACCCAGTACTTC.